Below, 24 T cell receptor beta chains from the same sample are listed, as sequenced in a study of OX40 agonist ivuxolimab in advanced cancers. TCRdb keeps only in-frame clones here, not all; method: immunoSEQ multiplex PCR. The sample carries 9,500 to 12,000 clones, 70% to 80% recorded once. The material sequenced was CD4+ or CD8+ T cells sorted from blood, taken in a trial of the OX40 agonist ivuxolimab. These receptors came from an adult with an advanced solid tumor such as melanoma, head and neck, liver or kidney cancer.

The V and J genes are TRBV11-2 and TRBJ2-7, with 7 bases that match TRBD1. Germline CDR1 and CDR2: SGHAT and FQNNGV. This CDR3 is 13 amino acids long. The V and J ends lost 3 bases and 2 bases, in that order; junction bases with no gene match: 1. CDR3: CASSLQGAYEQYF. CDR3 sequence (DNA): TGTGCCAGCAGCTTGCAGGGGGCCTACGAGCAGTACTTC.

Comment on this clone: Other DNA sequences of this sample code for an identical CDR3. The chain links TRBV7-2 to TRBJ1-1; D uncertain. Germline V gene lookup returns CDR1 SGHTA and CDR2 FQGNSA. The CDR3 contains 14 residues. V lost 1 base and J lost 2, with 8 bases in between. The CDR3 DNA reads as TGTGCCAGCAGCTTAGTCATGGGCAACACTGAAGCTTTCTTT. It is translated as CASSLVMGNTEAFF. Drawing the rest from reference TRBV7-2 and TRBJ1-1, the complete variable domain is GAGVSQSPSNKVTEKGKDVELRCDPISGHTALYWYRQSLGQGLEFLIYFQGNSAPDKSGLPSDRFSAERTGGSVSTLTIQRTQQEDSAVYLCASSLVMGNTEAFFGQGTRLTVV.

The J gene is TRBJ2-4, the V gene TRBV21-1; the table calls TRBD1, which could not be checked here. TRBV21-1 is a documented pseudogene. CDR3 length equals 15 residues. CDR3 DNA: TGTGCCAGCAGCAAGACGCCCTTGACAGGGAACATTCAGTACTTC. Protein product: CASSKTPLTGNIQYF.

The CDR3 loop is CASGTTQSRANVLTF. CDR3 sequence (DNA): TGTGCCAGCGGCACCACACAAAGTCGGGCCAACGTCCTGACTTTC. The rearrangement joins TRBV5-8 to TRBJ2-6; no reliable D call. Trimming cost V 7 bases and J 5 bases, with 16 bases left between them. The length of the CDR3 is 15 residues. Germline values: CDR1 SGHTS, CDR2 YDEGEE. The full variable domain, completed using reference TRBV5-8 and TRBJ2-6, is EAGVTQSPTHLIKTRGQQATLRCSPISGHTSVYWYQQALGLGLQFLLWYDEGEERNRGNFPPRFSGRQFPNYSSELNVNALELEDSALYLCASGTTQSRANVLTFGAGSRLTVL.

In DNA, the CDR3 is TGTGCCAGCAGTTATACGAACACCGGGGAGCTGTTTTTT. Protein product: CASSYTNTGELFF. The gene calls are TRBV28 and TRBJ2-2; D unclear. The CDR3 covers 13 residues. V dropped 4 bases and J dropped 0 bases, with 3 bases sitting between them. The germline gives CDR1 MDHEN, CDR2 SYDVKM.

The chain links TRBV4-1 to TRBJ2-1; the D is unclear. Trimming pared 3 bases from V and 7 bases from J, leaving 10 bases between. The V gene's germline CDR1 is MGHRA and CDR2 YSYEKL. This CDR3 is built from 13 residues. CDR3 DNA sequence: TGCGCCAGCAGCCAGGCATCGGAGAATGAGCAGTTCTTC. It codes for CASSQASENEQFF.

The chain carries TRBV28 and TRBJ2-5; the D gene is possibly TRBD2 (6 bases). The CDR3 runs 11 residues. CDR1 MDHEN and CDR2 SYDVKM come from the germline V gene. The V and J ends lost 10 bases and 4 bases respectively, with 10 bases between them. CDR3 sequence: CAIGGSETQYF. As DNA, the CDR3 is TGTGCCATCGGAGGGTCAGAGACCCAGTACTTC.

V and J are TRBV28 and TRBJ2-7; TRBD2 might be the D (6 bases). CDR1 and CDR2 (germline): MDHEN, SYDVKM. This CDR3 contains 13 residues. The V gene lost 3 bases and the J gene lost 6 bases, with 12 bases spanning the gap. CDR3 region: CASSFGKEGEQYF. Here the CDR3 DNA reads TGTGCCAGCAGTTTTGGTAAGGAGGGCGAGCAGTACTTC.

The chain recombines TRBV7-9 with TRBJ2-5; 8 bases align to TRBD1. V was clipped by 3 bases and J by 1 base; unmatched bases: 1. CDR1 is SEHNR and CDR2 is FQNEAQ in the germline V gene (reference sequence). The CDR3 sequence is 14 residues long. Here the CDR3 reads CASSLGQVQETQYF. The CDR3 DNA reads as TGTGCCAGCAGCTTGGGACAGGTCCAAGAGACCCAGTACTTC.

This sequence joins TRBV19 and TRBJ2-7, with D perhaps TRBD1 (5 bases). Looked up from germline, CDR1 is LNHDA and CDR2 is SQIVND (reference sequence). The CDR3 sequence is 15 residues long. V gave up 5 bases and J gave up 6 bases, with 20 bases separating them. The CDR3 is CASSHPRESAAEQYF. The DNA for the CDR3 is TGTGCCAGTAGTCACCCCAGGGAATCGGCGGCCGAGCAGTACTTC.

This rearrangement joins TRBV19 to TRBJ1-2; D ambiguous. CDR1 is LNHDA and CDR2 is SQIVND in the germline V gene (reference sequence). V lost 7 bases and J 0 bases, leaving 15 bases between the germline ends. CDR3 size: 15 residues. The DNA of the CDR3 is TGTGCCAGTACCCCCAGTGACCCGACTAACTATGGCTACACCTTC. It encodes CASTPSDPTNYGYTF.

The rearrangement links TRBV6-4 to TRBJ2-5, with 9 nucleotides matching TRBD2. CDR3 length: 15 amino acids. Germline-derived CDR1 and CDR2 are MRHNA and SNTAGT. J lost 2 bases, V lost 2 bases, and 3 bases had no gene match. The CDR3 DNA sequence: TGTGCCAGCAGTGACCAGGCGGGGGGGCAAGAGACCCAGTACTTC. Translated: CASSDQAGGQETQYF.

Only a few counts were recorded for this clone. The chain is built from TRBV6-4 and TRBJ1-6; TRBD1 matches 8 bases. Looked up from germline, CDR1 is MRHNA and CDR2 is SNTAGT. V lost 6 bases, J lost 5 bases, and 0 bases stayed unmatched. This CDR3 has 13 residues. CDR3 sequence (DNA): TGTGCCAGCAGGGACAGGGATAATTCACCCCTCCACTTT. Amino acids: CASRDRDNSPLHF.

V is TRBV7-8 and J is TRBJ2-7; D possibly corresponds to TRBD2 (5 bases). This CDR3 is built from 13 residues. The V gene's germline CDR1 is SGHVS and CDR2 FQNEAQ. The V end was cut by 5 bases, the J end by 5 bases, with 13 bases between. CDR3 region: CASSTGVDDEQYF. CDR3 nucleotide sequence: TGTGCCAGCAGCACCGGGGTTGATGACGAGCAGTACTTC.

This chain joins TRBV7-9 and TRBJ2-7; D gene uncertain. This CDR3 comprises 14 residues. V lost 5 bases and J lost 5, with 16 bases in between. Germline V lookup: CDR1 SEHNR, CDR2 FQNEAQ (reference sequence). The DNA of the CDR3 is TGTGCCAGCAGCCTACCCGGTCTGCTGGACGAGCAGTACTTC. This encodes CASSLPGLLDEQYF.

Concerning this clone: Germline and junction disagree at one end, which may indicate a read error. The rearrangement uses TRBV29-1 and TRBJ2-4; a weak D match, TRBD2 (5 bases). Germline lookup yields CDR1 SQVTM and CDR2 ANQGSEA. There are 13 residues in the CDR3. The DNA for the CDR3 is TGCAGCGTTGAGGAGGAGTCAAAAAACATTCAGCACTTC. Protein: CSVEEESKNIQHF.

V is TRBV19 and J is TRBJ2-5, with 13 bases aligning to TRBD2. The J call may not be correct, given that the DNA end is closer to TRBJ2-7. Germline assignment: CDR1 LNHDA and CDR2 SQIVND (reference sequence). The CDR3 consists of 15 residues. The CDR3 DNA is TGTGCCAGTAGTACCGGACTAGCGGGAGTATCCGAGCAGTACTTC. Amino acids: CASSTGLAGVSEQYF.

The V call is TRBV5-7, the J call TRBJ1-1; no reliable D call. TRBV5-7 is flagged as an ORF with uncertain function. The CDR3 length is 14 residues. V lost 0 bases and J lost 1, with 7 bases in between. DNA of the CDR3: TGTGCCAGCAGCTTGGTCATGGGGAACACTGAAGCTTTCTTT. Its protein is CASSLVMGNTEAFF.

The rearrangement uses TRBV28 and TRBJ1-1, with TRBD1 as a possible D gene (6 bases). V shed 4 bases and J shed 4 bases, with 19 bases lying between them. CDR1 is MDHEN, CDR2 SYDVKM, per germline. This CDR3 is 16 amino acids long. Here the CDR3 DNA reads TGTGCCAGCAGTTCATACGCCTTGGGGGGGCGCACTGAAGCTTTCTTT. It specifies CASSSYALGGRTEAFF.

The chain links TRBV9 to TRBJ2-5, with D perhaps TRBD2 (5 bases). CDR1 is SGDLS and CDR2 is YYNGEE in the germline V gene. V lost 4 bases to trimming and J lost 5 bases, with 18 bases between them. The CDR3 consists of 15 residues. CDR3 nucleotides: TGTGCCAGCAGCCCACCTATCGGGGTACAGGAGACCCAGTACTTC. This sequence encodes CASSPPIGVQETQYF. Full variable domain (missing parts from reference TRBV9 and TRBJ2-5): DSGVTQTPKHLITATGQRVTLRCSPRSGDLSVYWYQQSLDQGLQFLIQYYNGEERAKGNILERFSAQQFPDLHSELNLSSLELGDSALYFCASSPPIGVQETQYFGPGTRLLVL.

The chain couples TRBV28 to TRBJ2-7, with D uncertain. The CDR3 loop spans 13 amino acids. V dropped 4 bases and J dropped 2 bases, with 9 bases sitting between them. Germline loops: CDR1 MDHEN, CDR2 SYDVKM. This CDR3 is CASSSDTTYEQYF. In nucleotides, the CDR3 is TGTGCCAGCAGTTCCGACACGACCTACGAGCAGTACTTC.

This clone showed up just once. This chain joins TRBV11-3 and TRBJ1-1, with 9 bases identical to TRBD1. CDR1 is SGHNT, CDR2 YENEEA, per germline. V was clipped by 4 bases and J by 0 bases; unmatched bases: 9. CDR3 size: 17 residues. The CDR3: CASSSGPGQGMNTEAFF. The CDR3 DNA reads as TGTGCCAGCAGCTCTGGCCCGGGACAGGGCATGAACACTGAAGCTTTCTTT.

The chain recombines TRBV7-8 with TRBJ2-5, with a weak D call TRBD2 (5 bases). V lost 5 bases, J lost 3 bases, and 16 bases lay in between. The CDR3 has 15 amino acids. In germline, CDR1 is SGHVS, CDR2 FQNEAQ. For the CDR3, the DNA is TGTGCCAGCAGCCTCCTATTAGGGAGCGAAGAGACCCAGTACTTC. Translating gives CASSLLLGSEETQYF.

The chain joins TRBV2 to TRBJ2-7; 11 bases align to TRBD1. The CDR3 runs 14 residues. V shed 6 bases, J shed 2 bases, and the junction held 3 bases outside the gene matches. Germline V gene sequence: CDR1 SNHLY, CDR2 FYNNEI. The DNA of the CDR3 is TGTGCCAGCAGCCGGGACAGGGGGGCCTACGAGCAGTACTTC. This encodes CASSRDRGAYEQYF.